This TCR beta chain came from a study of CD8 T cells in Susac syndrome. CD8+ and CD4+ T cells from blood underwent TCR beta sequencing. A single count supports this clonotype. An input of about 0.5 to 1 ug of RNA was subjected to reverse transcription using random hexamers. Amplification of TCR beta CDR3 by immunoSEQ multiplex PCR spanned 54 Vbeta and 13 Jbeta. TCRdb re-derived calls from the immunoSEQ multiplex PCR reads in MiXCR, one entry per CDR3 protein. The sample shows 70,000 to 95,000 distinct CDR3 sequences, over 85% of them seen only once. The germline V gene encodes CDR1 GTSNPN and CDR2 SVGIG (reference sequence). V was cut by 0 bases and J by 1 base, with 7 bases left in between. CDR3 length equals 13 residues.

This clonotype was obtained from a human donor with Susac syndrome. Sequencing used CD8+ T cells from PBMCs. J is TRBJ2-7 and V is TRBV30; the D is unclear. This chain's CDR3 is CAWSVTRSYEQYF. The CDR3 DNA sequence: TGTGCCTGGAGTGTAACCCGGTCCTACGAGCAGTACTTC.